This T cell receptor beta chain appears in the sequencing data of a study of T cell repertoires in cytomegalovirus infection. About the study: Newly reported HLA-C-restricted and thoroughly characterized HLA-B-restricted CMV epitopes were employed. From public TCR beta signatures came an indication of both CMV infection and matching HLA type.

TCRdb processed the reads anew with MiXCR; each CDR3 protein has one entry. The sample lists approximately 350,000 distinct CDR3 sequences, about a third occurring once. A remark on this clonotype: Its antigen is undetermined.

Whole-study results and caveats: In two of eight donors, the top clonotype was HLA-C-restricted CMV-specific. Based on cumulative public TCR beta family frequency, carriers of CMV plus the relevant HLA were identified.

The source is a human donor in good health (CMV status not recorded). Some clones in this sample may be carry-over from other donors' samples. The specimen comprised cultured PBMCs, sampled from culture after CMV antigen stimulation.

CDR3 protein: CAWALRTGLGNQPQHF. In DNA, the CDR3 is TGTGCCTGGGCATTACGGACAGGGCTGGGCAATCAGCCCCAGCATTTT. This sequence joins TRBV30 and TRBJ1-5; 8 bases align to TRBD1. The germline V gene has CDR1 GTSNPN and CDR2 SVGIG (reference sequence). This CDR3 contains 16 residues. V was pared by 5 bases and J by 2 bases, with 11 bases of the junction left unmatched.